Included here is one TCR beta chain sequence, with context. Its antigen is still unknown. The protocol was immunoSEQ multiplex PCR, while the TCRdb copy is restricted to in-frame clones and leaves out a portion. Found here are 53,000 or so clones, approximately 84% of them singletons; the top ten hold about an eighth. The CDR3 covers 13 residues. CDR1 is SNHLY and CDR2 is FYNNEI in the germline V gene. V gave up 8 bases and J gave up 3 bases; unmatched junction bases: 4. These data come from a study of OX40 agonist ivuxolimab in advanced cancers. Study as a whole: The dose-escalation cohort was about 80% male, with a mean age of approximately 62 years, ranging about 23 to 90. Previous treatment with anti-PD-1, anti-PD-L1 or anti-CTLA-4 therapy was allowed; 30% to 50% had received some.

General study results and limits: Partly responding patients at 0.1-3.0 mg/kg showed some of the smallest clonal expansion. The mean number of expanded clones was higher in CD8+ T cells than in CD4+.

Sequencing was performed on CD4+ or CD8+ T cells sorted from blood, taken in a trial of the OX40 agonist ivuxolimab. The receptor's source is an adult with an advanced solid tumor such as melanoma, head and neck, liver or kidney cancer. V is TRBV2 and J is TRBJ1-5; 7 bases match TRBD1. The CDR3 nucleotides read TGTGCCAGCGACAGGGACCACAATCAGCCCCAGCATTTT. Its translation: CASDRDHNQPQHF.